The next 15 T cell receptor beta chains were all read from a single sample in a study of blood T cells in healthy people across ages. It was with a sample-barcoded 5' primer and a J-beta primer mix that a second PCR of roughly 6 to 11 cycles was run. TCRdb reanalysed the 5' RACE reads using MiXCR and keeps one entry per CDR3 protein. The sample contains a few hundred thousand distinct CDR3 sequences, about 27% of which appear only once. The same specimen was also included in a second study, on T cells of mothers and their children.

Sequencing used blood. The receptors here all came from a boy aged 2 to 10 in good health.

The J gene is TRBJ1-5, the V gene TRBV20-1, with TRBD1 matching over 9 bases. Germline V gives CDR1 DFQATT, CDR2 SNEGSKA (reference sequence). The CDR3 runs 15 residues. V shed 5 bases and J 3 bases; nucleotides not matched to a gene: 8. The DNA for the CDR3 is TGCAGTGCTCTAACCGGGACAGGGATCAATCAGCCCCAGCATTTT. Its protein is CSALTGTGINQPQHF.

There are a few counts of this clonotype. The gene calls are TRBV15 and TRBJ2-1; D possibly corresponds to TRBD2 (6 bases). The end of the DNA fits TRBJ2-5 better, so the J call may be wrong. CDR1 is LNHNV, CDR2 YYDKDF, per germline (reference sequence). There are 13 residues in the CDR3. The DNA for the CDR3 is TGTGCCACCCAGTGGGGGGAAAAAGAGACCCAGTACTTC. Its translation is CATQWGEKETQYF.

The chain joins TRBV6-2 or TRBV6-3 to TRBJ1-1; no clear D gene. Germline CDR1 reads MNHEY; CDR2 reads SVGEGT. The CDR3 spans 13 residues. V was shortened by 0 bases and J by 3 bases, with 5 bases between the two germline ends. CDR3 in amino acids: CASSYSSYTEAFF. CDR3 in DNA: TGTGCCAGCAGTTACTCTAGTTACACTGAAGCTTTCTTT.

The CDR3: CASSQGQGGADTQYF. CDR3 in DNA: TGTGCCAGCAGCCAAGGACAGGGAGGAGCAGATACGCAGTATTTT. The chain links TRBV3-1 to TRBJ2-3; possible D gene TRBD1, 7 bases. From germline, CDR1 is LGHDT and CDR2 YNNKEL (reference sequence). Deletions cut 1 base from V and 4 bases from J, with 12 bases between. The CDR3 runs 15 residues.

This clonotype appeared a few times. The chain couples TRBV15 to TRBJ2-5, with unresolved D. The V end lost 2 bases, the J end lost 5 bases, and 3 bases lay between the germline ends. The germline CDR1 and CDR2 sequences are LNHNV and YYDKDF (reference sequence). The length of the CDR3 is 11 residues. The CDR3 DNA sequence: TGTGCCACCAGCAGAAGGGAGACCCAGTACTTC. This gives the protein CATSRRETQYF. Based on the CDR3 plus reference TRBV15 and TRBJ2-5, the full variable domain is DAMVIQNPRYQVTQFGKPVTLSCSQTLNHNVMYWYQQKSSQAPKLLFHYYDKDFNNEADTPDNFQSRRPNTSFCFLDIRSPGLGDTAMYLCATSRRETQYFGPGTRLLVL.

The chain recombines TRBV20-1 with TRBJ2-5; 10 nucleotides align to TRBD1. The V segment lost 6 bases and the J segment 3 bases; nucleotides outside the gene matches: 10. This CDR3 contains 15 residues. The germline V gene has CDR1 DFQATT and CDR2 SNEGSKA (reference sequence). Here the CDR3 reads CSATYVGTGEETQYF. The CDR3 region has the DNA TGCAGTGCCACTTACGTTGGGACAGGGGAAGAGACCCAGTACTTC.

Only a few counts were recorded for this clonotype. One junction end disagrees with the germline gene, perhaps due to a read error. The chain uses TRBV2 and TRBJ1-4; D is unresolved. The CDR3 has 14 residues. Germline V lookup: CDR1 SNHLY, CDR2 FYNNEI. The CDR3 DNA sequence: TGTGCCAGCAGAGGCGTCAGGAGTAATGAAAAACTGGTTTTT. Translation: CASRGVRSNEKLVF.

This clonotype came up a few times. The CDR3 region has the DNA TGTGCCAGCAGTCGAACTCCCGGACTAGCGGGAGTGGGCACCGGGGAGCTGTTTTTT. It translates to CASSRTPGLAGVGTGELFF. The chain uses TRBV27 and TRBJ2-2, with 13 bases fitting TRBD2. The CDR3 is made up of 19 amino acids. Germline V CDR1 and CDR2: MNHEY, SMNVEV (reference sequence). V was clipped by 5 bases and J by 4 bases; unmatched bases: 13.

The chain employs TRBV7-2 and TRBJ2-3; D ambiguous. Per the germline V gene, CDR1 is SGHTA and CDR2 is FQGNSA. This CDR3 is 11 amino acids long. V was pared by 7 bases and J by 7 bases, with 9 bases between. The CDR3 protein is CASILGYTQYF. In DNA, the CDR3 is TGTGCCAGCATCCTTGGGTATACGCAGTATTTT. The full variable domain, with the rest looked up from reference TRBV7-2 and TRBJ2-3, is GAGVSQSPSNKVTEKGKDVELRCDPISGHTALYWYRQSLGQGLEFLIYFQGNSAPDKSGLPSDRFSAERTGGSVSTLTIQRTQQEDSAVYLCASILGYTQYFGPGTRLTVL.

This clonotype has only a few counts. V is TRBV5-6 and J is TRBJ1-1; weak D call: TRBD1 (5 bases). Germline CDR1 and CDR2: SGHDT and YYEEEE. V gave up 0 bases and J gave up 3 bases, with 9 bases separating them. The CDR3 contains 14 residues. CDR3 coding DNA: TGTGCCAGCAGCTTGGTACCAGGGCACACTGAAGCTTTCTTT. Translating gives CASSLVPGHTEAFF.

In its sample, this clonotype was seen a few times. The chain is built from TRBV12-5 and TRBJ2-7, with D possibly TRBD1 on 6 matching bases. Per germline, CDR1 LGHNT and CDR2 FRNRAP. The CDR3 is 15 residues long. Trimming removed 1 base at V and 0 bases at J, with 10 bases between. CDR3 sequence (DNA): TGTGCTAGTGGTTTGGAGGGGGTATTCTCCTACGAGCAGTACTTC. Its translation is CASGLEGVFSYEQYF.

This clonotype was counted only a few times. The CDR3 bases are TGCAGTGCAAGAAGAGGACCAGGCACAGATACGCAGTATTTT. Amino acids: CSARRGPGTDTQYF. The V gene is TRBV20-1, the J gene TRBJ2-3; D call uncertain. Trimming shortened V by 6 bases and J by 1 base, and 14 bases separated the two germline ends. CDR1 is DFQATT, CDR2 SNEGSKA, per germline (reference sequence). This CDR3 has 14 amino acids.

The chain is built from TRBV12-3 or TRBV12-4 and TRBJ2-1; 8 bases are a match to TRBD2. CDR3 length: 16 residues. Losses at the gene ends were 3 bases for V and 5 bases for J; bases not matched to a gene: 9. CDR3 in DNA: TGTGCCAGCAGTTTCTACTCGGCGGGGGGCAACAATGAGCAGTTCTTC. Protein product: CASSFYSAGGNNEQFF.

The chain is built from TRBV20-1 and TRBJ2-5; 10 positions match TRBD2. The last part of the DNA fits TRBJ2-7 better; the J call may be wrong. The CDR3 runs 13 residues. Germline V lookup: CDR1 DFQATT, CDR2 SNEGSKA (reference sequence). As DNA, the CDR3 is TGCAGCGCTCGTCTAGCGGGAGTCCACGAGCAGTACTTC. This translates into CSARLAGVHEQYF.

The genes are TRBV28 and TRBJ2-3; D not resolved. The CDR3 contains 14 residues. Germline lookup yields CDR1 MDHEN and CDR2 SYDVKM. Deletions cut 7 bases from V and 11 bases from J, with 22 bases between. CDR3 sequence reads: CASTLIQVSSVQYF. Written as DNA, the CDR3 is TGTGCCAGCACCCTCATTCAGGTTTCATCTGTGCAGTATTTT.